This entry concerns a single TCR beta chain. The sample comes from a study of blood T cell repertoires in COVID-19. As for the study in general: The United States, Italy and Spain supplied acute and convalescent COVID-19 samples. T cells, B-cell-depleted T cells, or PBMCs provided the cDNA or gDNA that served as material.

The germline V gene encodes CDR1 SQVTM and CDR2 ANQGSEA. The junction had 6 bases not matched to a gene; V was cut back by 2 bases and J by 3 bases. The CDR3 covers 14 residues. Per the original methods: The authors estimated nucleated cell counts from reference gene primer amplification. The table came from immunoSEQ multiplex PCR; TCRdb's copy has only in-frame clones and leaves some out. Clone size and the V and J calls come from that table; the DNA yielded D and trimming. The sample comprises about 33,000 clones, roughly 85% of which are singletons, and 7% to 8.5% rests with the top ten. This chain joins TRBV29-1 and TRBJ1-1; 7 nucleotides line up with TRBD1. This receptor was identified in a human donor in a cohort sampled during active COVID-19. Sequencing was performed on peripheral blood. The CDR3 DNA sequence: TGCAGCGTTGAATGGAGGGGGCATGACACTGAAGCTTTCTTT. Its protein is CSVEWRGHDTEAFF.